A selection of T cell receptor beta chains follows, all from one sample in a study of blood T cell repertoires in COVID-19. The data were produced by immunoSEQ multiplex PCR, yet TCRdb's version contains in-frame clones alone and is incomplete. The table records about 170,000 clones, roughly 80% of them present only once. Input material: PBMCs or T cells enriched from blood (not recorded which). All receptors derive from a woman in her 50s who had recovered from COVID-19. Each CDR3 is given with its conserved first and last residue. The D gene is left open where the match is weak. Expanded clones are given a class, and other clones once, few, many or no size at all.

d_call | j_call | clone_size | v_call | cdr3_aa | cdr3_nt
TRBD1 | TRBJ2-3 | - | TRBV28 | CASSGTGTDTQYF | TGTGCCAGCAGTGGGACAGGGACAGATACGCAGTATTTT
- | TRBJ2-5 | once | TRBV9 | CASSIGLDRRETQYF | TGTGCCAGCAGTATAGGACTAGACAGGAGAGAGACCCAGTACTTC
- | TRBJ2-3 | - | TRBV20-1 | CSARSTDTQYF | TGCAGTGCTAGATCGACAGATACGCAGTATTTT
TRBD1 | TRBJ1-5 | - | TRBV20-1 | CSASSGQGPFSNQPQHF | TGCAGTGCTAGTTCGGGACAGGGCCCCTTTAGCAATCAGCCCCAGCATTTT
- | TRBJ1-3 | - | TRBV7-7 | CASSPGAGSGNTIYF | TGTGCCAGCAGCCCCGGCGCGGGCTCTGGAAACACCATATATTTT
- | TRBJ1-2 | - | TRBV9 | CASSAQGLGYTF | TGTGCCAGCAGCGCACAGGGTCTTGGCTACACCTTC
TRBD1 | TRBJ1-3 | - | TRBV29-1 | CSGRQGSGNTIYF | TGCAGCGGGAGACAGGGCTCTGGAAACACCATATATTTT
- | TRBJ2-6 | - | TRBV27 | CASTSPGSGANVLTF | TGTGCCAGCACCTCTCCGGGCTCTGGGGCCAACGTCCTGACTTTC
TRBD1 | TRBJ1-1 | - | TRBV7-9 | CASSLAGQGNTEAFF | TGTGCCAGCAGCTTAGCGGGACAGGGAAACACTGAAGCTTTCTTT
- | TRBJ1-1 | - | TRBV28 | CASSSGWSSAFF | TGTGCCAGCAGTTCGGGGTGGTCGTCAGCTTTCTTT
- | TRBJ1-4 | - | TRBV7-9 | CASSHGTFNEKLFF | TGTGCCAGCAGCCATGGTACTTTTAATGAAAAACTGTTTTTT
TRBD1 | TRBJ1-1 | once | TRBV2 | CASTGGGYTEAFF | TGTGCCAGTACAGGGGGCGGGTACACTGAAGCTTTCTTT
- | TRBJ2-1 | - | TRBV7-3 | CASSLISGEQFF | TGTGCCAGCAGCTTAATCTCAGGGGAGCAGTTCTTC
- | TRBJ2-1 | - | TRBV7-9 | CASSNDYSSYNEQFF | TGTGCCAGCAGCAATGACTACAGCTCCTACAATGAGCAGTTCTTC
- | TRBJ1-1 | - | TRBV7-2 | CASSLALGGNTEAFF | TGTGCCAGCAGCTTAGCTCTCGGTGGGAACACTGAAGCTTTCTTT
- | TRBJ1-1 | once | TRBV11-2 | CASEQGFMNTEAFF | TGTGCCAGTGAACAGGGCTTCATGAACACTGAAGCTTTCTTT
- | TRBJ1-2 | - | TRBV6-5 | CASSRLLANYGYTF | TGTGCCAGCAGCCGACTCCTAGCTAACTATGGCTACACCTTC
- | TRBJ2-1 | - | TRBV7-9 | CASSPPPRYGNEQFF | TGTGCCAGCAGCCCCCCCCCGCGGTACGGGAATGAGCAGTTCTTC
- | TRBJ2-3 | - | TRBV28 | CASSGAATLPDTQYF | TGTGCCAGCAGTGGGGCCGCGACTTTACCAGATACGCAGTATTTT
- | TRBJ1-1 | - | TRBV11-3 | CASRQARDTEAFF | TGTGCCAGCAGACAGGCCCGGGACACTGAAGCTTTCTTT
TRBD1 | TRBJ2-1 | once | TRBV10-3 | CAINQGQGSNEQFF | TGTGCCATTAACCAGGGACAGGGATCCAATGAGCAGTTCTTC
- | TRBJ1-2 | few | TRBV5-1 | CASSVGGEGGYTF | TGCGCCAGCAGCGTAGGGGGAGAGGGTGGCTACACCTTC
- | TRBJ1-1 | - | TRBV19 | CASSVGLSGTEAFF | TGTGCCAGTAGTGTCGGCCTATCGGGGACTGAAGCTTTCTTT
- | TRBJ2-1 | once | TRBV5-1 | CASSLERAAYNEQFF | TGCGCCAGCAGCTTAGAGCGGGCTGCCTACAATGAGCAGTTCTTC
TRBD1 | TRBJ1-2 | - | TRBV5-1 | CASSLRQGGEGYTF | TGCGCCAGCAGCTTGAGACAAGGGGGCGAGGGCTACACCTTC
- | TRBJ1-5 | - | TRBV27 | CASSFQGNQPQHF | TGTGCCAGCAGTTTCCAGGGAAACCAGCCCCAGCATTTT
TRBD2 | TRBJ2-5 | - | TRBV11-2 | CASSSTLAGGETQYF | TGTGCCAGCAGCTCGACGTTAGCGGGGGGAGAGACCCAGTACTTC
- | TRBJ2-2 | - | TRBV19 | CASSLVDIWNTGELFF | TGTGCCAGTTCCCTCGTGGACATTTGGAACACCGGGGAGCTGTTTTTT
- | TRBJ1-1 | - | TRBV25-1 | CATAGGNPEAFF | TGTGCCACCGCCGGAGGCAACCCTGAAGCTTTCTTT
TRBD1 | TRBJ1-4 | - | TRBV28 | CASSMTGVGEKLFF | TGTGCCAGCAGCATGACAGGGGTAGGGGAAAAACTGTTTTTT
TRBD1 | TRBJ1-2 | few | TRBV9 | CASSTPGTVNYGYTF | TGTGCCAGCAGTACCCCCGGGACAGTGAACTATGGCTACACCTTC
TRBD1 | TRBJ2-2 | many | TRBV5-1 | CASSLATGVNTGELFF | TGCGCCAGCAGCTTGGCCACAGGGGTGAACACCGGGGAGCTGTTTTTT
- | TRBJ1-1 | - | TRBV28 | CASITGVGWKEAFF | TGTGCCAGCATCACGGGAGTAGGCTGGAAGGAGGCTTTCTTT
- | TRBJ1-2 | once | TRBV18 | CASSPESLYGYTF | TGTGCCAGCTCACCGGAGAGTTTATATGGCTACACCTTC
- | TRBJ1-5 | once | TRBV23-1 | CASSHRGLYSNQPQHF | TGCGCCAGCAGTCACAGGGGCCTGTATAGCAATCAGCCCCAGCATTTT
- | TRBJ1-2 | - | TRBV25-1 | CASSDRGTSAGYTF | TGTGCCAGCAGTGATAGGGGGACAAGTGCTGGCTACACCTTC